This entry concerns a single TCR beta chain. TCRdb ran MiXCR on the RT-PCR reads and lists one entry per CDR3 protein. The sample includes 45,000 to 65,000 distinct CDR3 sequences, roughly 14% of them seen just once. The sample belongs to a study of patients and donors after allogeneic stem cell transplantation. This TCR came from a human donor who was either an allogeneic HSCT recipient or a stem cell or donor lymphocyte infusion donor (not recorded which). It is not recorded whose cells these are; they may come from a transplant donor. The sequenced sample was blood, either unsorted or a sorted T cell fraction (not recorded which).

The CDR3 nucleotides read TGTGCCAGCTCTTTTGATACAGGCGTCTACGAGCAGTACTTC. It yields the protein CASSFDTGVYEQYF. The V call is TRBV18, the J call TRBJ2-7, with a weak D call TRBD1 (5 bases). This CDR3 region has 14 residues. Germline V CDR1 and CDR2: KGHSH, LQKENI. V was clipped by 6 bases and J by 3 bases, with 15 bases between them.